Listed below are T cell receptor beta chains from one sample, sequenced in a study of blood T cell repertoires in COVID-19. The protocol was immunoSEQ multiplex PCR, while the TCRdb copy is restricted to in-frame clones and leaves out a portion. The sample lists approximately 100,000 clones, roughly 90% seen once, with around 1% in the top ten. The material sequenced was peripheral blood. The receptors stem from a man aged 55 to 70 with acute or convalescent COVID-19. Each CDR3 is given with its conserved first and last residue. The D gene is left open where the match is weak. Clone size, where shown, is once, few, many, or a class for clones that have expanded.

>TRBJ1-4|NA|NA|TRBV7-9
TGTGCCAGCAGTGGGGCAGCGCCAGGGGAAAAACTGTTTTTT
CASSGAAPGEKLFF
>TRBJ1-1|NA|NA|TRBV24-1
TGTGCCACCAGTGATGGACGGGAGTTGAGCATCACTGAAGCTTTCTTT
CATSDGRELSITEAFF
>TRBJ2-1|TRBD1|once|TRBV27
TGTGCCAGCAGTTTAGGACAGGGGGCGAATGAGCAGTTCTTC
CASSLGQGANEQFF
>TRBJ1-1|NA|NA|TRBV11-3
TGTGCCAGCAGCTTAGGCCCGGGAGGGACTGAAGCTTTCTTT
CASSLGPGGTEAFF
>TRBJ1-3|NA|NA|TRBV30
TGTGCCTGGAGTGTGGGGAGTCCTGGAAACACCATATATTTT
CAWSVGSPGNTIYF
>TRBJ1-5|TRBD1|NA|TRBV3-1/TRBV3-2
TGTGCCAGCAGCCCCACAGGGGGTCATCAGCCCCAGCATTTT
CASSPTGGHQPQHF
>TRBJ2-5|TRBD1|NA|TRBV13
TGTGCCAGCAGCTTGGGACAGGGGACGGTAGGGACCCAGTACTTC
CASSLGQGTVGTQYF
>TRBJ1-6|NA|NA|TRBV5-1
TGCGCCAGCAGGACAGAGAACCTCTATAATTCACCCCTCCACTTT
CASRTENLYNSPLHF
>TRBJ1-5|TRBD1|NA|TRBV2
TGTGCCAGCAGTGAAGCGCTTGGTAGTAGGGAGACAGGGGGAATTCTGCCCCAGCATTTT
CASSEALGSRETGGILPQHF
>TRBJ2-1|NA|NA|TRBV10-2
TGCGCCAGCAGTGAGTGGGGGTCTAGCGAGGGTGAGCAGTTCTTC
CASSEWGSSEGEQFF
>TRBJ1-3|NA|NA|TRBV11-2
TGTGCCAGCAGCTTAATTCAGGGTAGCTCTGGAAACACCATATATTTT
CASSLIQGSSGNTIYF
>TRBJ1-1|TRBD1|NA|TRBV11-3
TGTGCCAGCAGCTTAGGAAGTTTTAGGGGGCGATCGAACACTGAAGCTTTCTTT
CASSLGSFRGRSNTEAFF
>TRBJ1-2|TRBD1|NA|TRBV5-1
TGCGCCAGCAGCTTGGGATCCAGGGGGGCGTATGGCTACACCTTC
CASSLGSRGAYGYTF
>TRBJ2-3|NA|once|TRBV7-2
TGTGCCAGCAGCTTCAGGACAGGCACAGATACGCAGTATTTT
CASSFRTGTDTQYF
>TRBJ2-3|TRBD2|NA|TRBV28
TGTGCCAGCAGTCTCTTAGCGGGAGGTGTTGGGGGAGATACGCAGTATTTT
CASSLLAGGVGGDTQYF
>TRBJ2-3|TRBD2|NA|TRBV7-9
TGTGCCAGCAGCTTAGTCCGCGGGGGGGCGGGCACAGATACGCAGTATTTT
CASSLVRGGAGTDTQYF
>TRBJ1-1|NA|NA|TRBV7-9
TGTGCCAGCAGGTGGCAGGGCCTGAACACTGAAGCTTTCTTT
CASRWQGLNTEAFF
>TRBJ2-2|TRBD2|NA|TRBV9
TGTGCCAGCAGCGTAGTGCCTAGCGGGAGGCCCGGGGAGCTGTTTTTT
CASSVVPSGRPGELFF
>TRBJ1-3|TRBD1|NA|TRBV3-1/TRBV3-2
TGTGCCAGCAGTCTGACAGGGGTTAGATTTTCTGGAAACACCATATATTTT
CASSLTGVRFSGNTIYF
>TRBJ1-6|TRBD1|NA|TRBV19
TGTGCCAGTAACCGCGGACAGGCGAATTCACCCCTCCACTTT
CASNRGQANSPLHF
>TRBJ2-4|TRBD1|NA|TRBV30
TGTGCCGCCCCACAGGGGAACATTCAGTACTTC
CAAPQGNIQYF
>TRBJ1-1|NA|NA|TRBV3-1/TRBV3-2
TGTGCCAGCAGCCCTCAGGGGAACACTGAAGCTTTCTTT
CASSPQGNTEAFF
>TRBJ2-1|TRBD2|once|TRBV7-3
TGTGCCAGCAGCCTGGTAGCGGGAGGATGGAATGAGCAGTTCTTC
CASSLVAGGWNEQFF
>TRBJ1-1|TRBD1|NA|TRBV14
TGTGCCAGCAGCCGAACCGGGACAGGGGGCACTGAAGCTTTCTTT
CASSRTGTGGTEAFF
>TRBJ2-1|TRBD2|NA|TRBV3-1/TRBV3-2
TGTGCCAGCAGCCAAGGTTCACTAGCGGGAGGGATCTACAATGAGCAGTTCTTC
CASSQGSLAGGIYNEQFF
>TRBJ1-1|NA|NA|TRBV6-5
TGTGCCAGCAGAGTAAGGCAGGGTCTTTACACTGAAGCTTTCTTT
CASRVRQGLYTEAFF
>TRBJ2-1|TRBD1|NA|TRBV24-1
TGTGCCACCAGTGATCGGCCCGGGACAGGAAAAAATGAGCAGTTCTTC
CATSDRPGTGKNEQFF
>TRBJ1-2|TRBD1|once|TRBV9
TGTGCCAGCAGCGCACCCACGGACAGGGGGCGAGAAGCTAACTATGGCTACACCTTC
CASSAPTDRGREANYGYTF
>TRBJ1-3|TRBD1|NA|TRBV3-1/TRBV3-2
TGTGCCAGCGCGAGTGGACAGGGTAGGAACACCATATATTTT
CASASGQGRNTIYF
>TRBJ2-5|TRBD2|NA|TRBV6-5
TGTGCCAGCAGTTCGAGCGGGAGGCCTAAAGAGACCCAGTACTTC
CASSSSGRPKETQYF
>TRBJ2-5|TRBD1|NA|TRBV6-6
TGTGCCAGCAGTTCCTCGGGGACAGCGGTAAAAGAGACCCAGTACTTC
CASSSSGTAVKETQYF
>TRBJ2-3|NA|NA|TRBV11-3
TGTGCCAGCAGCCCAATCCGCGGGAGCACAGATACGCAGTATTTT
CASSPIRGSTDTQYF
>TRBJ2-7|NA|few|TRBV5-4
TGTGCCAGCAGCACCACTAGAGGAACCTACGAGCAGTACTTC
CASSTTRGTYEQYF
>TRBJ1-1|NA|NA|TRBV11-2
TGTGCCAGCAGCTGGACATCAGCTGAAGCTTTCTTT
CASSWTSAEAFF
>TRBJ2-3|TRBD2|NA|TRBV6-1
TGTGCCAGCAGTGAAGCCCCTGGGGCTAGCGGGAGACCCGATACGCAGTATTTT
CASSEAPGASGRPDTQYF
>TRBJ2-7|TRBD1|NA|TRBV30
TGTGCCTGGGGGGGGTGGAGACAGGGGATTTACGAGCAGTACTTC
CAWGGWRQGIYEQYF
>TRBJ2-7|NA|NA|TRBV28
TGTGCCACCCATGGGGGCAGGGCCTACGAGCAGTACTTC
CATHGGRAYEQYF
>TRBJ1-1|NA|once|TRBV2
TGTGCCAGCTTTGGGGCCCGCACTGAAGCTTTCTTT
CASFGARTEAFF
>TRBJ2-5|NA|NA|TRBV30
TGTGCCTGGATGGCAGGAGGGGAAGAGACCCAGTACTTC
CAWMAGGEETQYF
>TRBJ2-1|NA|NA|TRBV19
TGTGCCAGTAGTATAGATCTACCGACTAGGGGGCGGTACAATGAGCAGTTCTTC
CASSIDLPTRGRYNEQFF
>TRBJ2-2|NA|NA|TRBV5-5
TGTGCCAGCACCCCGTCGGGTAACACCGGGGAGCTGTTTTTT
CASTPSGNTGELFF
>TRBJ1-1|NA|NA|TRBV28
TGTGCCAGCAGTTTCGGGCAGGTGGGGGGAGCTTTCTTT
CASSFGQVGGAFF
>TRBJ1-4|NA|NA|TRBV5-1
TGCGCCAGCAGCTTGGATGGAGCAGTCGGTGAACTGTTTTTT
CASSLDGAVGELFF
>TRBJ1-1|NA|once|TRBV7-9
TGTGCCAGCAGCTTATATCAGGCGGGTAACACTGAAGCTTTCTTT
CASSLYQAGNTEAFF
>TRBJ2-3|NA|NA|TRBV11-1
TGTGCCAGCAGCTTATCGGTTCTCACAGATACGCAGTATTTT
CASSLSVLTDTQYF